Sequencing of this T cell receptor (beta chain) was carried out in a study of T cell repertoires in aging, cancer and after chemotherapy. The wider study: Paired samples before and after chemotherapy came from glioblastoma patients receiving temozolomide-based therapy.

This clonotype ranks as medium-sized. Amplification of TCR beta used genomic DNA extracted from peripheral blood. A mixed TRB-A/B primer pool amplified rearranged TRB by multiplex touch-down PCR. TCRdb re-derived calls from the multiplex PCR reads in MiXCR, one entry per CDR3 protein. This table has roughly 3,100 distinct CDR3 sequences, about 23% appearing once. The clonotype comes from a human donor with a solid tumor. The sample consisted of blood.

The CDR3 spells CASSYLEITDTQYF. CDR3 bases: TGTGCCAGCAGTTACCTGGAGATCACAGATACGCAGTATTTT. The chain combines TRBV6-2 or TRBV6-3 with TRBJ2-3, with no clear D. There are 14 residues in the CDR3. V gave up 2 bases and J gave up 2 bases, with 8 bases separating them. Germline CDR1 is MNHEY and CDR2 is SVGEGT.